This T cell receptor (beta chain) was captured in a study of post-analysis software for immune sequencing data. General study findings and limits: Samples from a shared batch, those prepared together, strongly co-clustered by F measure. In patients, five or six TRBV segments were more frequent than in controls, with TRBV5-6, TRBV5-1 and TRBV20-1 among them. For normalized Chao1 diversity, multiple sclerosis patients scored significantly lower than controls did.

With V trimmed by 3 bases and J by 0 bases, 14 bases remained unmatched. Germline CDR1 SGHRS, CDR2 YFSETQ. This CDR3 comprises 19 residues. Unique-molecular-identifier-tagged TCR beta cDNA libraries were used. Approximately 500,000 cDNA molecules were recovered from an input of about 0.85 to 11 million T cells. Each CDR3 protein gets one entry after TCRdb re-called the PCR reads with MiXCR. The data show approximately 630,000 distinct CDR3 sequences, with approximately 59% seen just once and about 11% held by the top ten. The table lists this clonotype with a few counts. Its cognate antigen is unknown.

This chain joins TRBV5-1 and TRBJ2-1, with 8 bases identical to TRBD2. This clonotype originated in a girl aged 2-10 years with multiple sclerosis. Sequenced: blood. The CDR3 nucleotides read TGCGCCAGCAGCTACAGAGGCCAGCATAGCGGGGCCTCCTACAATGAGCAGTTCTTC. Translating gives CASSYRGQHSGASYNEQFF.